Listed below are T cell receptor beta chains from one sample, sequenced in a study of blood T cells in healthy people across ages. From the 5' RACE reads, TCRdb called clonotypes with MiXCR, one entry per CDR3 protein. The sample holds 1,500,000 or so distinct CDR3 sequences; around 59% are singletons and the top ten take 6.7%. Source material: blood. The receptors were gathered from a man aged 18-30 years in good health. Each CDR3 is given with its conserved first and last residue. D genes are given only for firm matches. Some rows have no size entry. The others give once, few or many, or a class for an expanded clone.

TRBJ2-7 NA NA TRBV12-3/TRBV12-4 CVSSPQGYEQYF TGTGTCAGCAGTCCACAGGGCTACGAGCAGTACTTC
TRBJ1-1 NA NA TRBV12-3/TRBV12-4 CASSPPGLLRGAFF TGTGCCAGCAGCCCCCCCGGGCTCCTGAGGGGAGCTTTCTTT
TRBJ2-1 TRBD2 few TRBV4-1 CASSQVGTSLLWEQFF TGCGCCAGCAGCCAAGTCGGGACTAGCCTACTCTGGGAGCAGTTCTTC
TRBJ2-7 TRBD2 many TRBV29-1 CSVTSGSYEQYF TGCAGCGTTACTAGCGGGTCCTACGAGCAGTACTTC
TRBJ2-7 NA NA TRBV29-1 CSATRGPYEQYF TGCAGCGCCACGCGGGGACCGTACGAGCAGTACTTC
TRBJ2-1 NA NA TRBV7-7 CASRLVPTEQFF TGTGCCAGCAGACTAGTCCCTACTGAGCAGTTCTTC
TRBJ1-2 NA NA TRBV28 CASDIGQSHYGYTF TGTGCCAGCGATATTGGACAGAGCCACTATGGCTACACCTTC
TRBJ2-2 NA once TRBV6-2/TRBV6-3 CASIPDYTGELFF TGTGCCAGCATCCCCGATTACACCGGGGAGCTGTTTTTT
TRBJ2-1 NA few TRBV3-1 CASSKGGGPLDNEQFF TGTGCCAGCAGCAAGGGCGGAGGGCCTTTGGACAATGAGCAGTTCTTC
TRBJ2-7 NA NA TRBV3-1 CASSHGGGHPSYEQYF TGTGCCAGCAGCCATGGGGGGGGACATCCCTCCTACGAGCAGTACTTC
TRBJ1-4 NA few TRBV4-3 CASSRDTREEKLFF TGCGCCAGCAGCCGGGACACGCGGGAGGAAAAACTGTTTTTT
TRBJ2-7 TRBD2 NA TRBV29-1 CGASSGSYEQYF TGCGGCGCTAGTAGCGGGAGCTACGAGCAGTACTTC
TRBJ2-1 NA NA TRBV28 CASSFLRRVGYNEQFF TGTGCCAGCAGTTTCCTTCGCAGGGTCGGATACAATGAGCAGTTCTTC
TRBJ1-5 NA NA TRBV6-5 CASRPREDSNQPQHF TGTGCCAGCAGGCCTAGGGAGGATAGCAATCAGCCCCAGCATTTT
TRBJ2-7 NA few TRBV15 CATSRDPDEAFYEQYF TGTGCCACCAGCAGAGATCCCGACGAGGCTTTCTACGAGCAGTACTTC
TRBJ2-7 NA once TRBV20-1 CSAGGSGLWDEQYF TGCAGTGCCGGAGGGAGCGGCCTATGGGACGAGCAGTACTTC
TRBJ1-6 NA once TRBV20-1 CSVRGPDNSPLHF TGCAGTGTAAGGGGCCCAGATAATTCACCCCTCCACTTT
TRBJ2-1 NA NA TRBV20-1 CSATRRDVSYNEQFF TGCAGTGCTACCCGAAGGGACGTCTCCTACAATGAGCAGTTCTTC
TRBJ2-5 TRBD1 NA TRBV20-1 CSANRGSSQYF TGCAGTGCAAACAGGGGGTCTTCCCAGTACTTC
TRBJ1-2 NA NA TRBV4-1 CASSQEVVDPNYGYTF TGCGCCAGCAGCCAAGAGGTCGTGGACCCTAACTATGGCTACACCTTC